This section outlines one TCR beta chain sequence together with its context. The target of this receptor is not known. Base qualities were left out, and no much larger clone turns up one base away. This sample was included in a study of blood T cell repertoires in COVID-19 (dated by TCRdb to 2019 to 2021). The study in broad terms: Samples from collaborators originated in the United States, Italy and Spain and spanned both the acute and convalescent phases of COVID-19. The sample metadata nearly always contained a de-identified subject ID, COVID-19 status, age in years and sex. Where available, HLA class I and class II types were taken from metadata supplied by the sample provider and were not determined by assay-based typing. Deeply sampled blood TCRbeta repertoires from subjects exposed to, actively infected with, or recovered from COVID-19 were included in the dataset. The repertoires were released in a freely available public database meant as a resource for research on the immune response to SARS-CoV-2. The prospective study material was composed of cDNA or gDNA derived from T cells, B-cell-depleted T cells, or PBMCs. The samples were drawn from two sources: the first 160 participants of the ongoing ImmuneRACE study, and approximately 1,300 subjects contributed by 6 global collaborators.

From the cysteine through the phenylalanine, the CDR3 covers 13 amino acids. The CDR3 DNA has 39 bases and is translated from base 1. At the junction V is shortened by 5 bases and J by 8 bases, with 15 bases in between. According to the germline V gene, CDR1 reads SQVTM and CDR2 reads ANQGSEA. One collaborating source in Seattle enrolled patients while the patients were actively infected and followed the patients over time throughout the course of disease. The collaborating institutions used their own protocols to collect whole blood in K2EDTA tubes. For TCRbeta analysis, collaborators shipped samples as frozen whole blood, isolated PBMCs, or DNA extracted from either of those sample types. What the research found in general, with its limitations: How much clinical and demographic metadata was included differed by source and by participant, and the metadata was provided uncurated.

TCRbeta CDR3 regions were amplified from genomic DNA by means of the immunoSEQ Assay, a bias-controlled multiplex PCR. On the study's bioinformatics: The number of nucleated cells in each sample was estimated from the amplification of reference gene primers within the assay. Sequence reads were collapsed and filtered to measure the absolute abundance of every unique TCRbeta CDR3 rearrangement. For each sample, productive Simpson clonality was calculated by taking the square root of Simpson's diversity index across productive rearrangements. Drawn from immuneACCESS, this table holds only the in-frame rearrangements with V and J called that TCRdb kept. Clones are partly lost; checked studies trace under half to an unresolved V gene and leave the rest unexplained. V and J calls and clone size are as listed in that table; D and trimming were resolved from the DNA. This sample comprises about 300,000 clones, 90% to 95% of them detected only once. 2% to 2.5% of the sample belongs to the ten largest clones.

Input material: peripheral blood. This TCR was recovered from a woman in her twenties or thirties with COVID-19, enrolled during active disease. The rearrangement combines TRBV29-1 with TRBJ1-4, and the D gene may be TRBD1, 5 bases matching. At the DNA level, the sequence is TGCAGCGTTAGTACGGGGGGTTTGGAAAAACTGTTTTTT. Its protein is CSVSTGGLEKLFF.